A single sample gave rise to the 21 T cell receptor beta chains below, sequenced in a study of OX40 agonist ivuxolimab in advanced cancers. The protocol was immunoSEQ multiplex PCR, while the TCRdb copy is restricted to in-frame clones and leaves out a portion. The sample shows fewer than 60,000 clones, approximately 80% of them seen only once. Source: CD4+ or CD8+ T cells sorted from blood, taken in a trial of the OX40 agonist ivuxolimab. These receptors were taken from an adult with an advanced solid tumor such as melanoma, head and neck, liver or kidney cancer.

The CDR3 nucleotides are TGTGCCAGTACCGAATTCACCGGGGAGCTGTTTTTT. Translating it yields CASTEFTGELFF. This chain links TRBV19 with TRBJ2-2, with D unresolved. The V end lost 7 bases, the J end lost 4 bases, and 7 bases lay between the germline ends. This CDR3 has 12 amino acids. Germline CDR1 and CDR2: LNHDA and SQIVND (reference sequence).

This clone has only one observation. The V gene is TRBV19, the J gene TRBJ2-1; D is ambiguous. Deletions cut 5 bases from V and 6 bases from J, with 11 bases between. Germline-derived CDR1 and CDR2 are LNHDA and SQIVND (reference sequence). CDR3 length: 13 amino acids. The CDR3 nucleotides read TGTGCCAGTAGTCTGGATCCTGGCAATGAGCAGTTCTTC. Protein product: CASSLDPGNEQFF.

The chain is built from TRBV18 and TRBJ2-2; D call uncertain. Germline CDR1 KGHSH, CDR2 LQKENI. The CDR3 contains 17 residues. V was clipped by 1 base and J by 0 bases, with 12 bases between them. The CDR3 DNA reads TGTGCCAGCTCACCACGACCCGCAGGAGCGAACACCGGGGAGCTGTTTTTT. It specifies CASSPRPAGANTGELFF.

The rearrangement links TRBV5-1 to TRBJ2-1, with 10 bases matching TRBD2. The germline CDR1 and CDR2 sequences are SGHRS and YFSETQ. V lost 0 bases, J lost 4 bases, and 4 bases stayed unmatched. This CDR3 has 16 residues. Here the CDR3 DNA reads TGCGCCAGCAGCTTGGGTGGGACTAGCGCATACAATGAGCAGTTCTTC. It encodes CASSLGGTSAYNEQFF.

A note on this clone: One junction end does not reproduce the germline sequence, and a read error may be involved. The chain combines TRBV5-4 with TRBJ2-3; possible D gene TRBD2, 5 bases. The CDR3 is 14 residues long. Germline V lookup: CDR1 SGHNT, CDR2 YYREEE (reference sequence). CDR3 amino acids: CASSPREGTNTQYF. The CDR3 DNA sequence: TGTGCCAGCAGCCCCCGTGAGGGCACAAATACGCAGTATTTT.

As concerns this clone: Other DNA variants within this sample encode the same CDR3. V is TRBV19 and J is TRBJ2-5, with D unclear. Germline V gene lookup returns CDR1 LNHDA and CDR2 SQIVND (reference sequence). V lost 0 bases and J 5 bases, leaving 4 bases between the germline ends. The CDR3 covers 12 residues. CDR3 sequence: CASSIDQETQYF. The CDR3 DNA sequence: TGTGCCAGTAGTATAGATCAGGAGACCCAGTACTTC.

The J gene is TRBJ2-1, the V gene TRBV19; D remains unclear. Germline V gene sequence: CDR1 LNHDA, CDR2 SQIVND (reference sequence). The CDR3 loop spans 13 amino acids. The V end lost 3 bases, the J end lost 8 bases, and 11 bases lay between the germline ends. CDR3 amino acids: CASSISGYDEQFF. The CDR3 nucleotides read TGTGCCAGTAGTATCTCGGGTTACGATGAGCAGTTCTTC. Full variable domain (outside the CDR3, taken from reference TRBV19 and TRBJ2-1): DGGITQSPKYLFRKEGQNVTLSCEQNLNHDAMYWYRQDPGQGLRLIYYSQIVNDFQKGDIAEGYSVSREKKESFPLTVTSAQKNPTAFYLCASSISGYDEQFFGPGTRLTVL.

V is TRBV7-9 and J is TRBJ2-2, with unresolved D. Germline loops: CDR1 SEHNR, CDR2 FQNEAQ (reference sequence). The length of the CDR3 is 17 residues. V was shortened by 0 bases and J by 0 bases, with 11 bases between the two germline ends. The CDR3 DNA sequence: TGTGCCAGCAGCTTAGCGTCGACGGTCGCGAACACCGGGGAGCTGTTTTTT. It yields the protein CASSLASTVANTGELFF.

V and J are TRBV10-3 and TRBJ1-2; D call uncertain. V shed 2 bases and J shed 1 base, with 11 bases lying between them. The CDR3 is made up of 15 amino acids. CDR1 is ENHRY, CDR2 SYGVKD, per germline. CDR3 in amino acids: CAISERTTVNYGYTF. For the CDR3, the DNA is TGTGCCATCAGTGAGCGAACGACGGTTAACTATGGCTACACCTTC.

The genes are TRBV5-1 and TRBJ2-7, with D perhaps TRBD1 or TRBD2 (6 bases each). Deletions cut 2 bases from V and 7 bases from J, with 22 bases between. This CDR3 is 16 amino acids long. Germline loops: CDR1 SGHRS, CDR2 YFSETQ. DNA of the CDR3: TGCGCCAGCAGCTTTCAGCTAGGAAGGGGGGCGGAGGAGCAGTACTTC. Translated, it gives CASSFQLGRGAEEQYF.

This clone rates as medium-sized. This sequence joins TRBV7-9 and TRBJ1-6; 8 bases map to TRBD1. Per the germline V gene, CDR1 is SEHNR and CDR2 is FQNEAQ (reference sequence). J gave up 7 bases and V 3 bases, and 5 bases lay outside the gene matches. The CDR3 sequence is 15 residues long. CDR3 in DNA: TGTGCCAGCAGCTTCGGGACAGGCCGAAATTCACCCCTCCACTTT. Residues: CASSFGTGRNSPLHF.

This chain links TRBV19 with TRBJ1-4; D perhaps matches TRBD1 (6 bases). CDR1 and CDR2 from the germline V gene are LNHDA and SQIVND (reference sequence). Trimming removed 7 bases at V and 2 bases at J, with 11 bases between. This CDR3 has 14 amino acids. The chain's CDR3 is CASNGGLTNEKLFF. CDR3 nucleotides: TGTGCCAGTAACGGGGGGCTGACTAATGAAAAACTGTTTTTT. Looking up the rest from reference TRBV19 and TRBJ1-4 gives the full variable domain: DGGITQSPKYLFRKEGQNVTLSCEQNLNHDAMYWYRQDPGQGLRLIYYSQIVNDFQKGDIAEGYSVSREKKESFPLTVTSAQKNPTAFYLCASNGGLTNEKLFFGSGTQLSVL.

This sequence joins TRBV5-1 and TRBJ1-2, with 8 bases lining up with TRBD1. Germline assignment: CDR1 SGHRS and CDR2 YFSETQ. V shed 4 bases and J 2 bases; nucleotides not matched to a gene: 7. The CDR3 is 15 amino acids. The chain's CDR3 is CASSVDRGDNYGYTF. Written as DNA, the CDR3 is TGCGCCAGCAGCGTCGACAGGGGTGACAACTATGGCTACACCTTC.

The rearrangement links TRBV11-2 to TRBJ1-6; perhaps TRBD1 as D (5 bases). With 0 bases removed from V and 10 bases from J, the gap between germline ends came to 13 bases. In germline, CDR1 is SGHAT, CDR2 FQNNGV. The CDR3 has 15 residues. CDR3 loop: CASSLEAGSYSPLHF. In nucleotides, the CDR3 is TGTGCCAGCAGCTTAGAGGCAGGGAGCTACTCACCCCTCCACTTT.

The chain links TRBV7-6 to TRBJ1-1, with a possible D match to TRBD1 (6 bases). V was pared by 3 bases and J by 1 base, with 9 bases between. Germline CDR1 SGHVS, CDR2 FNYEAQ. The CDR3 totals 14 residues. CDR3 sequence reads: CASSFGQRNTEAFF. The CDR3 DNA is TGTGCCAGCAGCTTCGGACAGAGGAACACTGAAGCTTTCTTT.

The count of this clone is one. The CDR3 sequence is CASSGGQGTNEKLFF. As DNA, the CDR3 is TGCGCCAGCAGCGGAGGACAGGGAACTAATGAAAAACTGTTTTTT. This chain links TRBV5-1 with TRBJ1-4, with TRBD1 matching 8 bases. After removal of 4 bases from V and 1 base from J, the junction contained 3 bases not matched to a gene. CDR1 is SGHRS and CDR2 is YFSETQ in the germline V gene. The CDR3 loop spans 15 amino acids.

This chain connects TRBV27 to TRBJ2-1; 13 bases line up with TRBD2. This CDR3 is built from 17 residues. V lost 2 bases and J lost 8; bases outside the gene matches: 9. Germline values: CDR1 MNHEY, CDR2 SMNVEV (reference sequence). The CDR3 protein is CASSLGLAGVRSHEQFF. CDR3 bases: TGTGCCAGCAGTTTAGGACTAGCGGGGGTCCGTTCGCATGAGCAGTTCTTC.

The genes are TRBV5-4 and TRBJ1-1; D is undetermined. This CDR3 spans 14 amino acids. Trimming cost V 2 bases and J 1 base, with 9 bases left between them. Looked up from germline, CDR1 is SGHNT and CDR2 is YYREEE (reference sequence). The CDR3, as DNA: TGTGCCAGCAGCTTACAGAAACCGAACACTGAAGCTTTCTTT. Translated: CASSLQKPNTEAFF.

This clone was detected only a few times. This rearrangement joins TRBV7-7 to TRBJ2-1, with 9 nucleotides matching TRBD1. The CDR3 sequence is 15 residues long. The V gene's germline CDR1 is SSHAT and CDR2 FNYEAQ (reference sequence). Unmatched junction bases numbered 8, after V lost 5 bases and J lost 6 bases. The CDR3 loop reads CASSPMTGGFNEQFF. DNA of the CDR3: TGTGCCAGCAGCCCGATGACAGGGGGATTCAATGAGCAGTTCTTC. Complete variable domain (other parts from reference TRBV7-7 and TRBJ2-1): GAGVSQSPRYKVTKRGQDVTLRCDPISSHATLYWYQQALGQGPEFLTYFNYEAQPDKSGLPSDRFSAERPEGSISTLTIQRTEQRDSAMYRCASSPMTGGFNEQFFGPGTRLTVL.

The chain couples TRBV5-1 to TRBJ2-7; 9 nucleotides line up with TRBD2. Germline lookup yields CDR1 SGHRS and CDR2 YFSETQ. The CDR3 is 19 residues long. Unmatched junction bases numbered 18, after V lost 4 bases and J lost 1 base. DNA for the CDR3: TGCGCCAGCAGCGACGCTGCGCCGGCTAGCGGGGCTCTTTCCTACGAGCAGTACTTC. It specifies CASSDAAPASGALSYEQYF. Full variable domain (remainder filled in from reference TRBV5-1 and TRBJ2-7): KAGVTQTPRYLIKTRGQQVTLSCSPISGHRSVSWYQQTPGQGLQFLFEYFSETQRNKGNFPGRFSGRQFSNSRSEMNVSTLELGDSALYLCASSDAAPASGALSYEQYFGPGTRLTVT.

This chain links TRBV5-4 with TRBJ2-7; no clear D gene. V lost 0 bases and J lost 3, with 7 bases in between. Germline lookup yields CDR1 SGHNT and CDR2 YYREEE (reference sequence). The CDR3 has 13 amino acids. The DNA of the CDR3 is TGTGCCAGCAGCTTGGGGTCTCTCTACGAGCAGTACTTC. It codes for CASSLGSLYEQYF. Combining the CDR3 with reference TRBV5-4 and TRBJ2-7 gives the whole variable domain ETGVTQSPTHLIKTRGQQVTLRCSSQSGHNTVSWYQQALGQGPQFIFQYYREEENGRGNFPPRFSGLQFPNYSSELNVNALELDDSALYLCASSLGSLYEQYFGPGTRLTVT.